The rows below give T cell receptor beta chains drawn from one sample of a study of T cells in localized non-small cell lung cancer. Some clones are missing from TCRdb's copy, which holds only in-frame ones; the method was immunoSEQ multiplex PCR. Of 20,000 to 25,000 clones listed, around 88% are singletons. Sequencing used peripheral blood mononuclear cells, obtained before any cancer treatment. These receptors were collected from a woman between 40 and 69 years old with stage III lung adenocarcinoma. Both conserved end residues are part of each CDR3. Size is stated for part of the rows, as once, few or many counts, or as a class when the clone is expanded.

V gene	J gene	clone size	CDR3 protein
TRBV4-1	TRBJ1-5	NA	CASSPRDRSNQPQHF
TRBV30	TRBJ1-1	few	CAWSVQARGNTEAFF
TRBV14	TRBJ2-7	few	CASSIGPLNEQYF
TRBV7-2	TRBJ2-3	NA	CASSPGYQSTDTQYF
TRBV11-2	TRBJ1-1	NA	CASTISRRNTEAFF
TRBV19	TRBJ2-3	NA	CASSGRGAAIDTQYF
TRBV2	TRBJ2-1	NA	CASKTYGTSGRYEQFF
TRBV7-8	TRBJ2-1	NA	CASSLKTRGNYNEQFF
TRBV6-5	TRBJ2-3	NA	CASATRTAGDTQYF
TRBV6-4	TRBJ1-1	NA	CASSDGGENTEAFF
TRBV4-1	TRBJ2-2	NA	CASSLTPGGPGNTGELFF
TRBV19	TRBJ1-2	NA	CASSLKTGFDYGYTF
TRBV6-1	TRBJ1-2	NA	CASSQSPTGVGYTF
TRBV10-3	TRBJ1-1	NA	CAASAGTVGTEAFF
TRBV10-1	TRBJ1-1	few	CASSGDDTEAFF
TRBV15	TRBJ1-2	NA	CATSREGYGYTF
TRBV10-3	TRBJ2-1	NA	CAISEPYRGPGNEQFF
TRBV4-3	TRBJ2-3	NA	CASSQDRGAVGTQYF
TRBV19	TRBJ1-2	NA	CASSIVHTPYGYTF
TRBV9	TRBJ2-5	NA	CASSPRLAGEGTQYF